A single sample is the source of the 25 T cell receptor beta chains below, sequenced in a study of blood T cell repertoires in COVID-19. The repertoire was sequenced with immunoSEQ multiplex PCR; TCRdb's copy has only in-frame clones and lacks some. The data hold roughly 150,000 clones, with roughly nine tenths observed a single time. Material: peripheral blood. The receptors shown here come from a woman in her 70s with acute or convalescent COVID-19.

V usage is TRBV5-1 and J usage is TRBJ1-4; TRBD1 matches at 7 bases. Germline CDR1 reads SGHRS; CDR2 reads YFSETQ. CDR3 length: 15 amino acids. The trim removed 4 bases at V and 6 bases at J, leaving 9 bases unmatched. CDR3 in DNA: TGCGCCAGCAGCGAGACAGGGTATATTGATGAAAAACTGTTTTTT. This translates into CASSETGYIDEKLFF.

The chain joins TRBV6-6 to TRBJ1-3; TRBD1 is a possible D gene (6 bases). CDR1 MNHNY and CDR2 SVGAGI come from the germline V gene (reference sequence). The CDR3 covers 14 residues. Trimming removed 7 bases from V and 3 bases from J, with 13 bases in between. The CDR3 here is CASNGQSIGNTIYF. The CDR3 DNA follows: TGTGCCAGCAACGGACAGAGCATTGGAAACACCATATATTTT.

This chain joins TRBV13 and TRBJ2-7; 9 nucleotides agree with TRBD1. The CDR3 length is 14 residues. The germline CDR1 and CDR2 sequences are PRHDT and FYEKMQ (reference sequence). Losses at the gene ends were 1 base for V and 6 bases for J; bases not matched to a gene: 4. For the CDR3, the DNA is TGTGCCAGCAGCTTAGACAGGGGGCGAGGCGAGCAGTACTTC. Its protein is CASSLDRGRGEQYF. Variable domain in full (rest from reference TRBV13 and TRBJ2-7): AAGVIQSPRHLIKEKRETATLKCYPIPRHDTVYWYQQGPGQDPQFLISFYEKMQSDKGSIPDRFSAQQFSDYHSELNMSSLELGDSALYFCASSLDRGRGEQYFGPGTRLTVT.

There are a few counts of this clone. The chain's CDR3 is CASRGNTEAFF. The CDR3 nucleotides read TGCGCCAGCCGGGGGAACACTGAAGCTTTCTTT. The gene calls are TRBV5-1 and TRBJ1-1; no firm D call. Trimming cost V 7 bases and J 1 base, with 5 bases left between them. The CDR3 is 11 residues long. Germline CDR1 is SGHRS and CDR2 is YFSETQ.

This clone was recorded once. The genes are TRBV19 and TRBJ2-1, with 8 bases matching TRBD1. The CDR3 has 17 amino acids. Looked up from germline, CDR1 is LNHDA and CDR2 is SQIVND (reference sequence). V was pared by 4 bases and J by 9 bases, with 17 bases of the junction left unmatched. The CDR3 DNA reads TGTGCCAGTAGTAGGACCCCAGGGGGCATCGCTTTCGGTGAGCAGTTCTTC. This sequence encodes CASSRTPGGIAFGEQFF.

This chain uses TRBV18 with TRBJ2-5; D possibly corresponds to TRBD2 (6 bases). CDR1 is KGHSH, CDR2 LQKENI, per germline. This CDR3 is 15 amino acids long. V was cut by 3 bases and J by 1 base, with 12 bases left in between. CDR3 nucleotides: TGTGCCAGCTCACCCCGAAATAGCGGCCAAGAGACCCAGTACTTC. It codes for CASSPRNSGQETQYF.

The J gene is TRBJ2-5, the V gene TRBV28; perhaps TRBD2 as D (6 bases). CDR3 size: 14 residues. From germline, CDR1 is MDHEN and CDR2 SYDVKM. V shed 2 bases and J shed 3 bases, with 10 bases lying between them. CDR3 residues: CASSLGGSKETQYF. The CDR3 coding sequence is TGTGCCAGCAGTTTAGGAGGGAGTAAAGAGACCCAGTACTTC.

J is TRBJ1-2 and V is TRBV6-5; TRBD1 matches at 8 bases. The length of the CDR3 is 12 residues. Germline V CDR1 and CDR2: MNHEY, SVGAGI. V gave up 5 bases and J gave up 5 bases; unmatched junction bases: 1. As DNA, the CDR3 is TGTGCCAGCAGTAGGACAGGGTATGGCTACACCTTC. It yields the protein CASSRTGYGYTF.

The chain employs TRBV18 and TRBJ1-1, with TRBD1 as a possible D gene (6 bases). Germline V gene data show CDR1 as KGHSH and CDR2 as LQKENI. The CDR3 is 15 amino acids. Trimming shortened V by 6 bases and J by 2 bases, and 16 bases separated the two germline ends. The CDR3 sequence: CASSNNNRVNTEAFF. The CDR3 DNA follows: TGTGCCAGCTCGAATAATAACAGGGTAAACACTGAAGCTTTCTTT.

Concerning this clone itself: Other nucleotide sequences from this sample produce the same CDR3. The V gene is TRBV18, the J gene TRBJ1-5; D may be TRBD1 (5 bases). Germline-derived CDR1 and CDR2 are KGHSH and LQKENI. This CDR3 comprises 14 residues. V lost 6 bases and J 1 base, leaving 10 bases between the germline ends. CDR3 nucleotide sequence: TGTGCCAGCTCGCCCCAGGGAAGCAATCAGCCCCAGCATTTT. Amino acids: CASSPQGSNQPQHF.

This clone was recorded only once. This chain links TRBV19 with TRBJ1-6, with D possibly being TRBD1 (5 bases). This CDR3 region has 13 residues. The V gene lost 7 bases and the J gene lost 9 bases, with 13 bases spanning the gap. Germline values: CDR1 LNHDA, CDR2 SQIVND (reference sequence). The CDR3 is CASKGQVGSPLHF. DNA of the CDR3: TGTGCCAGTAAGGGGCAGGTCGGTTCACCCCTCCACTTT.

The chain uses TRBV27 and TRBJ1-2, with a tentative D call TRBD1 (5 bases). V was trimmed by 6 bases and J by 5 bases, leaving 13 bases between them. Germline V gene lookup returns CDR1 MNHEY and CDR2 SMNVEV (reference sequence). The CDR3 loop spans 13 amino acids. CDR3 region: CASSPTGAYGYTF. For the CDR3, the DNA is TGTGCCAGCAGCCCTACAGGCGCATATGGCTACACCTTC.

There are a few counts of this clone. The chain couples TRBV11-2 to TRBJ1-3; unclear D gene. The V gene lost 3 bases and the J gene lost 4 bases, with 13 bases spanning the gap. Per the germline V gene, CDR1 is SGHAT and CDR2 is FQNNGV. The CDR3 is 15 residues long. CDR3 in amino acids: CASSLDPRSGNTIYF. For the CDR3, the DNA is TGTGCCAGCAGCTTGGATCCCAGGTCGGGAAACACCATATATTTT.

The chain is built from TRBV19 and TRBJ1-5; TRBD1 aligns across 8 bases. V dropped 5 bases and J dropped 7; count of bases not matched to a gene: 7. The CDR3 sequence is 14 residues long. Germline V lookup: CDR1 LNHDA, CDR2 SQIVND (reference sequence). CDR3 sequence: CASSATGVGQPQHF. The CDR3 region has the DNA TGTGCCAGTAGTGCGACAGGGGTTGGGCAGCCCCAGCATTTT.

The J gene is TRBJ2-1, the V gene TRBV4-3; possible D gene TRBD2, 7 bases. The germline V and J ends were trimmed by 0 bases and 4 bases, with 13 bases remaining between them. Germline-derived CDR1 and CDR2 are LGHNA and YSLEER. The CDR3 extends over 16 amino acids. The CDR3 spells CASSQDKGGFYNEQFF. CDR3 sequence (DNA): TGCGCCAGCAGCCAAGATAAGGGGGGGTTTTACAATGAGCAGTTCTTC.

V gene TRBV12-5 combines with J gene TRBJ2-2; 15 bases are shared with TRBD2. V dropped 0 bases and J dropped 5; count of bases not matched to a gene: 13. CDR1 is LGHNT, CDR2 FRNRAP, per germline. There are 21 residues in the CDR3. For the CDR3, the DNA is TGTGCTAGTGGTTTGGTGCCTATCGGACTAGCGGGAGGGTATTGGACCGGGGAGCTGTTTTTT. This encodes CASGLVPIGLAGGYWTGELFF.

The gene calls are TRBV9 and TRBJ2-1; 9 bases line up with TRBD2. The germline V gene has CDR1 SGDLS and CDR2 YYNGEE. This CDR3 comprises 21 residues. Unmatched junction bases numbered 21, after V lost 4 bases and J lost 1 base. DNA of the CDR3: TGTGCCAGCAGCAACGTAGCGTCGGCGGGGGGGCCTAAAGTATCCTACAATGAGCAGTTCTTC. This codes for CASSNVASAGGPKVSYNEQFF. The full variable domain, completed using reference TRBV9 and TRBJ2-1, is DSGVTQTPKHLITATGQRVTLRCSPRSGDLSVYWYQQSLDQGLQFLIQYYNGEERAKGNILERFSAQQFPDLHSELNLSSLELGDSALYFCASSNVASAGGPKVSYNEQFFGPGTRLTVL.

The J gene is TRBJ1-2, the V gene TRBV5-1; the D is unclear. The germline V gene encodes CDR1 SGHRS and CDR2 YFSETQ. There are 14 residues in the CDR3. Trimming took off 3 bases at V and 0 bases at J, with 9 bases between the two ends. The DNA of the CDR3 is TGCGCCAGCAGCTCAGAGGGAGCTAACTATGGCTACACCTTC. It translates to CASSSEGANYGYTF.

The chain uses TRBV27 and TRBJ2-1, with TRBD1 identical over 9 bases. This CDR3 is built from 15 residues. The junction had 7 bases not matched to a gene; V was cut back by 6 bases and J by 4 bases. The V gene's germline CDR1 is MNHEY and CDR2 SMNVEV (reference sequence). The CDR3 region is CASRRTGGAYNEQFF. CDR3 DNA sequence: TGTGCCAGCAGGCGAACAGGGGGCGCGTACAATGAGCAGTTCTTC.

This clone was seen more than once but under ten times. The chain has TRBV6-1 and TRBJ1-2; no clear D. CDR3 length: 14 amino acids. The ends were cut back, 0 bases at V and 4 bases at J, with 9 bases in the middle. Germline assignment: CDR1 MNHNS and CDR2 SASEGT. Written as DNA, the CDR3 is TGTGCCAGCAGTGAAGCGGCGGCAACCTATGGCTACACCTTC. Amino acids: CASSEAAATYGYTF.

The chain links TRBV30 to TRBJ1-4, with 10 bases lining up with TRBD1. Germline CDR1 GTSNPN, CDR2 SVGIG (reference sequence). With V trimmed by 3 bases and J by 6 bases, 10 bases remained unmatched. CDR3 length: 16 residues. The CDR3: CAWSFRGTGVDEKLFF. DNA of the CDR3: TGTGCCTGGAGCTTTAGGGGGACAGGGGTGGATGAAAAACTGTTTTTT. The entire variable domain, with the rest obtained from reference TRBV30 and TRBJ1-4, is as follows: SQTIHQWPATLVQPVGSPLSLECTVEGTSNPNLYWYRQAAGRGLQLLFYSVGIGQISSEVPQNLSASRPQDRQFILSSKKLLLSDSGFYLCAWSFRGTGVDEKLFFGSGTQLSVL.

For the CDR3, the DNA is TGTGCCAGCAGCTTAGGGCAGGGGAACACTGAAGCTTTCTTT. This codes for CASSLGQGNTEAFF. V usage is TRBV7-9 and J usage is TRBJ1-1; D may be TRBD1 (5 bases). This CDR3 has 14 amino acids. Germline assignment: CDR1 SEHNR and CDR2 FQNEAQ (reference sequence). The germline V and J ends were trimmed by 1 base and 1 base, with 7 bases remaining between them.

The rearrangement links TRBV11-2 to TRBJ2-2; a weak D match, TRBD1 (6 bases). The CDR3 covers 14 residues. The germline gives CDR1 SGHAT, CDR2 FQNNGV. The V and J ends lost 6 bases and 4 bases respectively, with 12 bases between them. The CDR3 region has the DNA TGTGCCAGCAGTCCCCAGGGGCTCACCGGGGAGCTGTTTTTT. The encoded protein is CASSPQGLTGELFF.

This chain links TRBV7-9 with TRBJ2-5, with 8 bases lining up with TRBD2. The V segment lost 1 base and the J segment 3 bases; nucleotides outside the gene matches: 7. CDR1 and CDR2 from the germline V gene are SEHNR and FQNEAQ (reference sequence). The CDR3 runs to 16 residues. The CDR3 bases are TGTGCCAGCAGCTTAGTATCGGCGGGAGGCGAAGAGACCCAGTACTTC. Translating it yields CASSLVSAGGEETQYF.

The rearrangement uses TRBV19 and TRBJ2-3; TRBD2 matches 8 bases. Germline V gene data show CDR1 as LNHDA and CDR2 as SQIVND (reference sequence). There are 14 residues in the CDR3. The junction had 5 bases not matched to a gene; V was cut back by 7 bases and J by 2 bases. CDR3 DNA: TGTGCCAGTAAGCGAGCGGGGGACACAGATACGCAGTATTTT. Translation gives CASKRAGDTDTQYF. The full variable domain, with the rest looked up from reference TRBV19 and TRBJ2-3, is DGGITQSPKYLFRKEGQNVTLSCEQNLNHDAMYWYRQDPGQGLRLIYYSQIVNDFQKGDIAEGYSVSREKKESFPLTVTSAQKNPTAFYLCASKRAGDTDTQYFGPGTRLTVL.